The 8 T cell receptor beta chains reported below all come from one sample, sequenced in a study of blood T cell repertoires in COVID-19. TCRdb's table, derived via immunoSEQ multiplex PCR, lists solely in-frame clones and lacks some. The sample has about 58,000 clones, about nine tenths seen once; the top ten hold roughly 7.7%. The sample comprised peripheral blood. All receptors derive from a woman between 65 and 79 years old with active COVID-19.

The J gene is TRBJ2-7, the V gene TRBV10-3; 7 nucleotides align to TRBD2. The CDR3 is 15 amino acids. V gave up 6 bases and J gave up 2 bases; unmatched junction bases: 10. Germline V gives CDR1 ENHRY, CDR2 SYGVKD. CDR3 in DNA: TGTGCCATCAGAGAGCTAGCGGAGAGTCCCTACGAGCAGTACTTC. Encoded protein: CAIRELAESPYEQYF.

The V call is TRBV5-4, the J call TRBJ2-1, with 8 bases identical to TRBD2. Germline CDR1 and CDR2: SGHNT and YYREEE (reference sequence). The J segment lost 12 bases and the V segment lost 5 bases, leaving 10 bases of the junction unmatched. CDR3 length equals 13 residues. CDR3 residues: CASSFSGLGGQFF. As DNA, the CDR3 is TGTGCCAGCAGTTTTTCGGGACTAGGGGGGCAGTTCTTC.

J is TRBJ2-1 and V is TRBV11-2; 7 nucleotides agree with TRBD2. The length of the CDR3 is 16 residues. The V gene's germline CDR1 is SGHAT and CDR2 FQNNGV. V gave up 3 bases and J gave up 2 bases; unmatched junction bases: 7. The CDR3 nucleotides read TGTGCCAGCAGCTTCCCCAGTGGGAGGGCCTACAATGAGCAGTTCTTC. Encoded protein: CASSFPSGRAYNEQFF.

The genes are TRBV6-6 and TRBJ1-3; 11 bases are a match to TRBD1. The CDR3 has 14 amino acids. The J segment lost 5 bases and the V segment lost 5 bases, leaving 2 bases of the junction unmatched. Germline CDR1 reads MNHNY; CDR2 reads SVGAGI (reference sequence). In DNA, the CDR3 is TGTGCCAGCAGTGTGGACAGGGGGCGAAACACCATATATTTT. It yields the protein CASSVDRGRNTIYF.

The chain couples TRBV5-1 to TRBJ2-7; D perhaps matches TRBD1 (5 bases). The CDR3 is 14 amino acids. The V end lost 3 bases, the J end lost 5 bases, and 15 bases lay between the germline ends. Germline CDR1 reads SGHRS; CDR2 reads YFSETQ. CDR3 residues: CASSYQGSLNEQYF. The CDR3 nucleotides read TGCGCCAGCAGCTACCAGGGATCCCTCAACGAGCAGTACTTC.

This clone appeared a single time. The chain has TRBV28 and TRBJ2-2; the match to TRBD2 covers 7 bases. This CDR3 spans 16 amino acids. Per the germline V gene, CDR1 is MDHEN and CDR2 is SYDVKM. Trimming cost V 7 bases and J 2 bases; bases outside gene matches: 10. CDR3 sequence: CASTHGGEENTGELFF. In nucleotides, the CDR3 is TGTGCCAGCACACATGGGGGGGAGGAAAACACCGGGGAGCTGTTTTTT. The full variable domain, with the rest looked up from reference TRBV28 and TRBJ2-2, is DVKVTQSSRYLVKRTGEKVFLECVQDMDHENMFWYRQDPGLGLRLIYFSYDVKMKEKGDIPEGYSVSREKKERFSLILESASTNQTSMYLCASTHGGEENTGELFFGEGSRLTVL.

The CDR3 DNA is TGTGCCAGCAGTTACCACGAAGCGGGGTCGGAGCTTGAGCAGTTCTTC. It encodes CASSYHEAGSELEQFF. V usage is TRBV6-5 and J usage is TRBJ2-1; 7 nucleotides agree with TRBD2. CDR3 size: 16 residues. Looked up from germline, CDR1 is MNHEY and CDR2 is SVGAGI. The junction had 13 bases not matched to a gene; V was cut back by 2 bases and J by 9 bases.

The V gene is TRBV5-1, the J gene TRBJ2-7; 8 positions agree with TRBD2. The CDR3 spans 17 residues. After removal of 5 bases from V and 4 bases from J, the junction contained 17 bases not matched to a gene. CDR1 is SGHRS and CDR2 is YFSETQ in the germline V gene. Here the CDR3 DNA reads TGCGCCAGCAGTAGGGGACGGGGGGGCAGGAACAGTTACGAGCAGTACTTC. Translated, it gives CASSRGRGGRNSYEQYF.